The 13 T cell receptor beta chains in this list originate from one sample, sequenced in a study of response to subunit inactivated influenza vaccine. Via MiXCR, TCRdb re-called the RT-PCR reads, giving one row per CDR3 protein. In the table there are approximately 250,000 distinct CDR3 sequences, 12% of which are singletons. The sequencing here drew on non-naive T cells sorted from PBMCs, taken 14 to 15 days before vaccination. All receptors come from a man in his fifties or sixties who received an inactivated influenza vaccine.

The table lists this clonotype with many counts. The chain employs TRBV5-1 and TRBJ2-7; D not resolved. The CDR3 loop spans 14 amino acids. The V end lost 1 base, the J end lost 2 bases, and 10 bases lay between the germline ends. The germline gives CDR1 SGHRS, CDR2 YFSETQ. This CDR3 reads CASSLKSSTYEQYF. The CDR3, as DNA: TGCGCCAGCAGCTTGAAATCTTCAACCTACGAGCAGTACTTC.

Points on this clonotype: One end of the junction varies from germline; a read error may be responsible. CDR3: CTSSPQANCGYTF. The CDR3 bases are TGTACCAGCAGCCCCCAAGCTAACTGTGGCTACACCTTC. The chain combines TRBV12-3 or TRBV12-4 with TRBJ1-2; no clear D. The CDR3 sequence is 13 residues long.

This clonotype was seen only a few times. The V and J genes are TRBV7-8 and TRBJ2-3; D remains ambiguous. This CDR3 is 12 amino acids long. Germline V gene data show CDR1 as SGHVS and CDR2 as FQNEAQ. With 2 bases removed from V and 4 bases from J, the gap between germline ends came to 4 bases. CDR3 loop: CASSLYSDTQYF. CDR3 DNA sequence: TGTGCCAGCAGCTTATACTCAGATACGCAGTATTTT.

The gene calls are TRBV5-1 and TRBJ2-5; 10 positions agree with TRBD2. Trimming cost V 2 bases and J 4 bases; bases outside gene matches: 8. The CDR3 loop spans 16 amino acids. Germline V gene sequence: CDR1 SGHRS, CDR2 YFSETQ. CDR3 coding DNA: TGCGCCAGCAGCTTCAGGGGCCTAGCGGGAGCAGAGACCCAGTACTTC. The encoded protein is CASSFRGLAGAETQYF.

This clonotype occurred a few times. V gene TRBV20-1 combines with J gene TRBJ1-4, with a weak D call TRBD1 (5 bases). V lost 0 bases, J lost 8 bases, and 16 bases lay in between. The CDR3 is 15 residues long. In germline, CDR1 is DFQATT, CDR2 SNEGSKA (reference sequence). The CDR3 DNA reads as TGCAGTGCTAGAGATCTGGGACGCCCCAGGGAAAAACTGTTTTTT. Translation gives CSARDLGRPREKLFF.

In its sample, this clonotype was seen a few times. The chain has TRBV18 and TRBJ2-3; D not resolved. The V and J ends lost 6 bases and 5 bases respectively, with 6 bases between them. This CDR3 has 11 residues. The germline CDR1 and CDR2 sequences are KGHSH and LQKENI. In nucleotides, the CDR3 is TGTGCCAGCTCCACGGGAGATACGCAGTATTTT. This gives the protein CASSTGDTQYF.

CDR3 sequence: CASSFEGLAGGELFF. As DNA, the CDR3 is TGTGCCAGCAGTTTCGAGGGACTAGCGGGCGGGGAGCTGTTTTTT. The rearrangement joins TRBV12-3 or TRBV12-4 to TRBJ2-2; 12 nucleotides line up with TRBD2. J lost 7 bases, V lost 3 bases, and 3 bases had no gene match. The CDR3 contains 15 residues.

This chain uses TRBV20-1 with TRBJ2-7; 12 bases align to TRBD1. The junction had 10 bases not matched to a gene; V was cut back by 4 bases and J by 3 bases. Germline CDR1 and CDR2: DFQATT and SNEGSKA (reference sequence). This CDR3 is 16 amino acids long. CDR3 sequence reads: CSATEPGTGGFYEQYF. In DNA form, the CDR3 reads TGCAGTGCTACAGAGCCCGGGACAGGGGGCTTCTACGAGCAGTACTTC.

The V call is TRBV7-6, the J call TRBJ2-3; 7 bases fit TRBD2. The CDR3 contains 15 residues. Germline V gene data show CDR1 as SGHVS and CDR2 as FNYEAQ. Trimming took 5 bases from V and 4 from J; bases not matched to a gene: 9. In nucleotides, the CDR3 is TGTGCCAGCAGCAAGCGGGGAGACCCGGCAGATACGCAGTATTTT. It yields the protein CASSKRGDPADTQYF.

This clonotype has just a few counts. V gene TRBV18 combines with J gene TRBJ1-1, with D unresolved. The V gene's germline CDR1 is KGHSH and CDR2 LQKENI. Trimming removed 3 bases at V and 1 base at J, with 12 bases between. This CDR3 region has 15 residues. CDR3 amino acids: CASSPTPPGNTEAFF. CDR3 nucleotides: TGTGCCAGCTCACCGACACCGCCCGGGAACACTGAAGCTTTCTTT.

This clonotype was detected ten times or more. This chain links TRBV11-2 with TRBJ2-7, with D perhaps TRBD1 or TRBD2 (5 bases each). The length of the CDR3 is 13 residues. Looked up from germline, CDR1 is SGHAT and CDR2 is FQNNGV. V was trimmed by 1 base and J by 4 bases, leaving 8 bases between them. For the CDR3, the DNA is TGTGCCAGCAGCTTAGGAGGGGAGTACGAGCAGTACTTC. Its translation: CASSLGGEYEQYF. The variable domain in full, completed from reference TRBV11-2 and TRBJ2-7, reads EAGVAQSPRYKIIEKRQSVAFWCNPISGHATLYWYQQILGQGPKLLIQFQNNGVVDDSQLPKDRFSAERLKGVDSTLKIQPAKLEDSAVYLCASSLGGEYEQYFGPGTRLTVT.

This sequence joins TRBV4-2 and TRBJ2-5, with 7 positions matching TRBD1. The ends lost 0 bases at V and 2 bases at J; junction bases unmatched: 9. Looked up from germline, CDR1 is LGHNA and CDR2 is YNFKEQ. The length of the CDR3 is 17 residues. The CDR3 nucleotides are TGTGCCAGCAGCCAAGAAGCCAGGGGGTTTCCACAAGAGACCCAGTACTTC. Its translation: CASSQEARGFPQETQYF.

This clonotype has a count of ten or more. The gene calls are TRBV9 and TRBJ1-3; D not certain. Germline CDR1 SGDLS, CDR2 YYNGEE. The germline V and J ends were trimmed by 0 bases and 4 bases, with 11 bases remaining between them. This CDR3 spans 15 amino acids. CDR3 region: CASSVVPTQGNTIYF. Written as DNA, the CDR3 is TGTGCCAGCAGCGTAGTACCGACTCAAGGAAACACCATATATTTT.